This T cell receptor beta chain came from a study of tumor and adjacent non-tumor tissue in lung cancer. Overall study context: Around 4.4 million productive TCRbeta reads were obtained per sample on average.

The CDR3 length is 15 residues. Trimming at V came to 4 bases and at J to 6 bases, leaving 6 bases not matched to a gene. Germline V gene data show CDR1 as SGHDT and CDR2 as YYEEEE. The library came from three nested PCR rounds adapted from ARM-PCR protocols. TCRdb called the multiplex PCR reads again in MiXCR, with one record for every CDR3 protein. The sample holds about 50,000 distinct CDR3 sequences; roughly 69% are singletons and the top ten take roughly 25%. This clonotype was counted once. The CDR3 does not end in the conserved phenylalanine or tryptophan, so this is likely a read error. This sample's RNA came from whole unsorted tissue. The normal lung tissue was taken more than 3 cm from the tumor edge. Donors were chemotherapy-naive, newly diagnosed lung cancer surgical patients in China, August–late 2014.

The chain is built from TRBV5-6 and TRBJ2-2, with 10 bases lining up with TRBD1. The receptor comes from a woman in her fifties or sixties with non-small cell lung cancer. The material sequenced was distant non-tumor lung tissue. The DNA of the CDR3 is TGTGCCAGCAGCATTGACAGGGGGCGTTCCGGGGAGCTGTTTCTT. It is translated as CASSIDRGRSGELFL.